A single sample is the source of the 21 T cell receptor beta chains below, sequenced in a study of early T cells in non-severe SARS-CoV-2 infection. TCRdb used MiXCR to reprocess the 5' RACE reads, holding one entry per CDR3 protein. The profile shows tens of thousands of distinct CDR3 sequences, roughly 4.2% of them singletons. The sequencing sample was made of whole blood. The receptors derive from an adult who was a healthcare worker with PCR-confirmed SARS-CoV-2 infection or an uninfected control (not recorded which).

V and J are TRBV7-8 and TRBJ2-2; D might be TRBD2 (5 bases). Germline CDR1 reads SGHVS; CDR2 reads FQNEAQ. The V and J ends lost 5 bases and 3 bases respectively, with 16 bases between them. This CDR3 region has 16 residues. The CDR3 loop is CASSQRVKRYTGELFF. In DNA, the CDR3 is TGTGCCAGCAGCCAGAGGGTCAAGCGCTACACCGGGGAGCTGTTTTTT.

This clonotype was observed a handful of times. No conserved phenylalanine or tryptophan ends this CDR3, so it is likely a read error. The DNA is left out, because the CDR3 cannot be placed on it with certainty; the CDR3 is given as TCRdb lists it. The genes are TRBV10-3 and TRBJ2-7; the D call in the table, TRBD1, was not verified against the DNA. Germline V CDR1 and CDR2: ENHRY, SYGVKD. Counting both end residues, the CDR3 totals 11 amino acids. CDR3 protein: CAISHTGHVLS.

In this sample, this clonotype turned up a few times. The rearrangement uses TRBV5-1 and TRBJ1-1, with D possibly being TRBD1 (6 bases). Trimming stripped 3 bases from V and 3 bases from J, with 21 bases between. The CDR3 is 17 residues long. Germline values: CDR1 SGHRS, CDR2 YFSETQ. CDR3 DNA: TGCGCCAGCAGCTACAACCCGACAGGCGGTTTGGACACTGAAGCTTTCTTT. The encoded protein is CASSYNPTGGLDTEAFF.

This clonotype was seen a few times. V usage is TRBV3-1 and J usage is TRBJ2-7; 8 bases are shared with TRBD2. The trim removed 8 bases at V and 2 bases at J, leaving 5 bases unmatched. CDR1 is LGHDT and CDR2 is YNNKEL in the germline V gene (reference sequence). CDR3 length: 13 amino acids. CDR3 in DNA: TGTGCCAGCGGCGAGCGGGGGCCCTACGAGCAGTACTTC. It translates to CASGERGPYEQYF.

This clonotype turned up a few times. CDR3 protein: CSLASTLAQYNEQFF. CDR3 bases: TGCAGCCTCGCTAGTACACTAGCGCAGTACAATGAGCAGTTCTTC. V is TRBV20-1 and J is TRBJ2-1, with 7 bases aligning to TRBD2. The CDR3 sequence is 15 residues long. Germline V gives CDR1 DFQATT, CDR2 SNEGSKA (reference sequence).

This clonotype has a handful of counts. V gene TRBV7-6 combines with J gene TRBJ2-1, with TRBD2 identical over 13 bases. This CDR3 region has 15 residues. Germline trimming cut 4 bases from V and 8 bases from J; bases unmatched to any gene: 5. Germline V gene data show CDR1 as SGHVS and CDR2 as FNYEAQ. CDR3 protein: CASSSLAGGPYEQFF. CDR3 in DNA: TGTGCCAGCAGCTCACTAGCGGGAGGGCCCTATGAGCAGTTCTTC.

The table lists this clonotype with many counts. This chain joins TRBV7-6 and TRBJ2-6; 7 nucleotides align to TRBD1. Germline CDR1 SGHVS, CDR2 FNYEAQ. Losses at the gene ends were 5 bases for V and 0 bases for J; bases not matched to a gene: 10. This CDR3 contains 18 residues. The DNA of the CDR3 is TGTGCCAGCAGCGCAACCGGGACAGCTTACTCTGGGGCCAACGTCCTGACTTTC. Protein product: CASSATGTAYSGANVLTF.

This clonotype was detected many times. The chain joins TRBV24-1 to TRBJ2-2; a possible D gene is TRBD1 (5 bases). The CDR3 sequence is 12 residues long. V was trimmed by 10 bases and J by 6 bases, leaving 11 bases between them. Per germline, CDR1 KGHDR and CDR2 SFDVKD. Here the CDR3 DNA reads TGTGCCACTTCTTGGGGCGCCGGGGAGCTGTTTTTT. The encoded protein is CATSWGAGELFF.

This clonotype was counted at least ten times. CDR3 residues: CASSRQGNTQYF. The CDR3 region has the DNA TGTGCCAGCAGCCGACAGGGGAATACGCAGTATTTT. The chain recombines TRBV11-2 with TRBJ2-3; 8 bases line up with TRBD1. The germline V gene has CDR1 SGHAT and CDR2 FQNNGV. The CDR3 is 12 residues long. J gave up 7 bases and V 5 bases, and 2 bases lay outside the gene matches. The full variable domain, in which reference TRBV11-2 and TRBJ2-3 provide the parts outside the CDR3, is EAGVAQSPRYKIIEKRQSVAFWCNPISGHATLYWYQQILGQGPKLLIQFQNNGVVDDSQLPKDRFSAERLKGVDSTLKIQPAKLEDSAVYLCASSRQGNTQYFGPGTRLTVL.

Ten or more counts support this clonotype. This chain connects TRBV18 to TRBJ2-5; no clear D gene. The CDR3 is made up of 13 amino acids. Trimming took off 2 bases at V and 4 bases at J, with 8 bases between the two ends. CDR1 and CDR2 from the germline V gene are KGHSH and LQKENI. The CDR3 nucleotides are TGTGCCAGCTCACCAAGGCCAGGAGAGACCCAGTACTTC. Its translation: CASSPRPGETQYF.

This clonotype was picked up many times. CDR3 coding DNA: TGTGCCAGCAGTGAAGCGCTTTACAGGGGGACCACAGATACGCAGTATTTT. Its translation: CASSEALYRGTTDTQYF. The genes are TRBV6-1 and TRBJ2-3; 8 bases line up with TRBD1. The CDR3 is 17 amino acids. CDR1 MNHNS and CDR2 SASEGT come from the germline V gene. With 0 bases clipped from V and 2 bases from J, the junction kept 7 bases outside the gene matches.

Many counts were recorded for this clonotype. The DNA of the CDR3 is TGTGCCAGCAGTTACTCCGCCAGGGACGAAAAACTGTTTTTT. It is translated as CASSYSARDEKLFF. The J gene is TRBJ1-4, the V gene TRBV6-5, with a tentative D call TRBD1 (5 bases). The CDR3 sequence is 14 residues long. CDR1 and CDR2 (germline): MNHEY, SVGAGI. Trimming shortened V by 0 bases and J by 8 bases, and 10 bases separated the two germline ends.

This CDR3 is CASSARVPEKLFF. The DNA for the CDR3 is TGTGCCAGCAGCGCAAGGGTGCCCGAAAAACTGTTTTTT. The genes are TRBV5-6 and TRBJ1-4; D remains ambiguous. Germline loops: CDR1 SGHDT, CDR2 YYEEEE. CDR3 length equals 13 residues. The V and J ends lost 4 bases and 8 bases respectively, with 12 bases between them.

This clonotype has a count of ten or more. CDR3 sequence: CASSLNLNSYNEQFF. The CDR3 DNA reads TGTGCCAGCAGCTTAAACCTTAACTCCTACAATGAGCAGTTCTTC. V usage is TRBV11-2 and J usage is TRBJ2-1; D is undetermined. Germline CDR1 is SGHAT and CDR2 is FQNNGV. CDR3 size: 15 residues. Deletions cut 2 bases from V and 0 bases from J, with 8 bases between.

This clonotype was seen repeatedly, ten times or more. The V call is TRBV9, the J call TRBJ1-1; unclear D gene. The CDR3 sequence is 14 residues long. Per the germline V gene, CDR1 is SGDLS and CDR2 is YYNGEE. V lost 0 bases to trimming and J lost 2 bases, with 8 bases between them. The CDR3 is CASSVDKGNTEAFF. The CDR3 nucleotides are TGTGCCAGCAGCGTAGATAAGGGAAACACTGAAGCTTTCTTT.

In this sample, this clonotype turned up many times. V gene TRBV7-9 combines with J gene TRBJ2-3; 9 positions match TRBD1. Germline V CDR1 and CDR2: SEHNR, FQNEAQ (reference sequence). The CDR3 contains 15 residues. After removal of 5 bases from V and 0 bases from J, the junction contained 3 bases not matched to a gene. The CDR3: CASSTGGLSTDTQYF. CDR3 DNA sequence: TGTGCCAGCAGCACAGGGGGCCTAAGCACAGATACGCAGTATTTT.

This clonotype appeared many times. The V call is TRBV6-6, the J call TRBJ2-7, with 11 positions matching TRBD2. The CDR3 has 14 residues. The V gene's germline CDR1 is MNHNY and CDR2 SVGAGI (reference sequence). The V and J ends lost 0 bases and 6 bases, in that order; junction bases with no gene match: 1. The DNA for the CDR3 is TGTGCCAGCAGTTACTCTGGGACTAGCGGCGAGCAGTACTTC. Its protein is CASSYSGTSGEQYF.

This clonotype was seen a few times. DNA for the CDR3: TGTGCCAGCAGCTGTCCAGGGGGAGATACGCAGTATTTT. It specifies CASSCPGGDTQYF. The chain couples TRBV7-9 to TRBJ2-3; 7 bases map to TRBD1. Germline CDR1 SEHNR, CDR2 FQNEAQ (reference sequence). Unmatched junction bases numbered 3, after V lost 4 bases and J lost 5 bases. CDR3 length equals 13 residues.

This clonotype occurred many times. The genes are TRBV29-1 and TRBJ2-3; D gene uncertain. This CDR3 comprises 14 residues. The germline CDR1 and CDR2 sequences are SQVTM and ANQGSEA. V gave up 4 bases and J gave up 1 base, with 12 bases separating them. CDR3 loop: CSVVGRSRTDTQYF. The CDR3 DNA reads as TGCAGCGTTGTAGGCCGGAGTCGCACAGATACGCAGTATTTT.

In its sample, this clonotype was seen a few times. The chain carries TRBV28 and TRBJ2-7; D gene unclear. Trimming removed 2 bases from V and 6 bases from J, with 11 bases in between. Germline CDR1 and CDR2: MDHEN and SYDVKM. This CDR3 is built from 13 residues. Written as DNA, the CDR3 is TGTGCCAGCAGTTTACCTACTCCGGCCGAGCAGTACTTC. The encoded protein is CASSLPTPAEQYF. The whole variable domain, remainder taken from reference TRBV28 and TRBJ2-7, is DVKVTQSSRYLVKRTGEKVFLECVQDMDHENMFWYRQDPGLGLRLIYFSYDVKMKEKGDIPEGYSVSREKKERFSLILESASTNQTSMYLCASSLPTPAEQYFGPGTRLTVT.

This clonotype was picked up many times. The CDR3 nucleotides are TGCAGTGCTAGTCACCTAGCGGGAGGAGCAGATACGCAGTATTTT. Amino acid sequence: CSASHLAGGADTQYF. The chain employs TRBV20-1 and TRBJ2-3; 11 positions agree with TRBD2. Germline CDR1 DFQATT, CDR2 SNEGSKA (reference sequence). V shed 3 bases and J 4 bases; nucleotides not matched to a gene: 6. The CDR3 is 15 residues long.